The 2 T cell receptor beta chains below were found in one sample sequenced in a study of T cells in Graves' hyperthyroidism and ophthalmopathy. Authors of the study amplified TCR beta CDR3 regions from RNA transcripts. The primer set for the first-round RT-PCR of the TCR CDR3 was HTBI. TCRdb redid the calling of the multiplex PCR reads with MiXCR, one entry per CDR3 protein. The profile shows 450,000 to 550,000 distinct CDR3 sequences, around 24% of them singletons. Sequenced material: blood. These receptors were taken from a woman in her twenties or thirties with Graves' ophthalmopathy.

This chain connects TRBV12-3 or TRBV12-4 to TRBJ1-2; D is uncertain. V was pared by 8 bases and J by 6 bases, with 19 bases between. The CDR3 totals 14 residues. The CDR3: CASVPGEGIHGYTF. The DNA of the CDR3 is TGTGCCAGCGTTCCCGGTGAGGGTATTCATGGCTACACCTTC.

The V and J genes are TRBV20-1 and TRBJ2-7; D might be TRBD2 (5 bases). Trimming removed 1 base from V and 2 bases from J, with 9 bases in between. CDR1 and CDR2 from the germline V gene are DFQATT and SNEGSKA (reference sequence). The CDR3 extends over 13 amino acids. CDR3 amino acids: CSARGGLAYEQYF. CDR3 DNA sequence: TGCAGTGCTAGAGGAGGACTTGCCTACGAGCAGTACTTC.